The 18 T cell receptor beta chains presented below share a single source sample, sequenced in a study of molecular identifiers for immune sequencing clone quantification. TCRdb used MiXCR to reprocess the PCR reads, holding one entry per CDR3 protein. Of roughly 71,000 distinct CDR3 sequences detected, about a fifth appear once; the ten largest clones hold 1.5% to 1.8%. The sequenced sample consisted of naive CD8+ T cells from blood, with Jurkat cell RNA spiked in. Subset here: FACS-sorted CD8+CD4-CCR7+CD45RA+ naive T cells. The receptors were gathered from a human donor in good health. Some libraries in this study had Jurkat cell RNA spiked in.

There are many counts of this clonotype. The CDR3 nucleotides are TGTGCCAGCAGCACACAGATTGCAGATACGCAGTATTTT. Protein: CASSTQIADTQYF. The chain employs TRBV7-9 and TRBJ2-3, with unresolved D. Trimming shortened V by 5 bases and J by 4 bases, and 10 bases separated the two germline ends. CDR1 SEHNR and CDR2 FQNEAQ come from the germline V gene (reference sequence). The length of the CDR3 is 13 residues.

This clonotype was seen at least ten times. The chain employs TRBV14 and TRBJ1-2; D gene unclear. CDR1 is SGHDN, CDR2 FVKESK, per germline. V was trimmed by 1 base and J by 8 bases, leaving 14 bases between them. The length of the CDR3 is 14 residues. CDR3 sequence reads: CASSQGPWGGGYTF. In DNA form, the CDR3 reads TGTGCCAGCAGCCAAGGACCCTGGGGAGGCGGCTACACCTTC.

This clonotype was counted at least ten times. This chain connects TRBV11-3 to TRBJ2-3; D is ambiguous. The germline CDR1 and CDR2 sequences are SGHNT and YENEEA. The V end was cut by 4 bases, the J end by 2 bases, with 10 bases between. The CDR3 runs to 14 residues. The CDR3 nucleotides read TGTGCCAGCAGCTCCATTGATTACACAGATACGCAGTATTTT. It is translated as CASSSIDYTDTQYF.

This clonotype was seen ten or more times. This sequence joins TRBV28 and TRBJ1-3; D not certain. Germline lookup yields CDR1 MDHEN and CDR2 SYDVKM. Trimming left V 6 bases short and J 4 bases short, with 22 bases between. The CDR3 covers 17 residues. CDR3 loop: CASRPSGINIEGNTIYF. Written as DNA, the CDR3 is TGTGCCAGCAGGCCCTCCGGAATCAACATTGAGGGAAACACCATATATTTT.

This clonotype came up many times. This chain links TRBV20-1 with TRBJ2-7; TRBD2 is a possible D gene (5 bases). This CDR3 is 14 amino acids long. With 5 bases removed from V and 0 bases from J, the gap between germline ends came to 14 bases. Germline V gene lookup returns CDR1 DFQATT and CDR2 SNEGSKA (reference sequence). Here the CDR3 reads CSALDGISSYEQYF. The DNA for the CDR3 is TGCAGTGCTTTAGACGGGATCAGCTCCTACGAGCAGTACTTC.

This clonotype was seen at least ten times. This chain links TRBV27 with TRBJ1-1, with no clear D. The CDR3 consists of 14 residues. Germline V gene sequence: CDR1 MNHEY, CDR2 SMNVEV (reference sequence). Trimming left V 4 bases short and J 3 bases short, with 12 bases between. The CDR3 nucleotides are TGTGCCAGCAGTTCAATCCTTGCCCACACTGAAGCTTTCTTT. It encodes CASSSILAHTEAFF.

Concerning this clonotype: With a much larger clone just one base away, this may be a read error. V is TRBV24-1 and J is TRBJ2-3; TRBD1 matches at 8 bases. CDR3 length: 13 amino acids. The V gene's germline CDR1 is KGHDR and CDR2 SFDVKD. The CDR3 loop reads CATRQGDADSQYF. The CDR3 nucleotides read TGTGCCACCAGACAGGGGGATGCAGATTCGCAGTATTTT.

Regarding this clonotype: A much larger clone lies a single base off, so this may be a read error. V usage is TRBV29-1 and J usage is TRBJ2-7; D is ambiguous. This CDR3 is 10 amino acids long. Trimming pared 4 bases from V and 5 bases from J, leaving 6 bases between. The germline V gene encodes CDR1 SQVTM and CDR2 ANQGSEA. In nucleotides, the CDR3 is TGCAGCGTTGTGCCCCACGAGCAGTACTTC. It specifies CSVVPHEQYF.

The table lists this clonotype with many counts. This chain connects TRBV7-9 to TRBJ2-3, with D perhaps TRBD1 or TRBD2 (6 bases each). V lost 0 bases and J 5 bases, leaving 21 bases between the germline ends. The CDR3 spans 18 residues. The germline V gene has CDR1 SEHNR and CDR2 FQNEAQ (reference sequence). CDR3 protein: CASSLAFRGPPGEDTQYF. The CDR3 region has the DNA TGTGCCAGCAGCTTAGCATTTCGGGGGCCCCCCGGAGAAGATACGCAGTATTTT.

This clonotype has just a few counts. The V and J genes are TRBV6-5 and TRBJ1-1; D remains unclear. The V end lost 2 bases, the J end lost 1 base, and 5 bases lay between the germline ends. Germline CDR1 reads MNHEY; CDR2 reads SVGAGI. The CDR3 spans 13 residues. The CDR3 nucleotides are TGTGCCAGCAGTTACGAGGGGAACACTGAAGCTTTCTTT. Protein product: CASSYEGNTEAFF.

Many counts were recorded for this clonotype. This chain uses TRBV6-2 or TRBV6-3 with TRBJ2-7; 10 nucleotides match TRBD2. After removal of 2 bases from V and 5 bases from J, the junction contained 3 bases not matched to a gene. Germline assignment: CDR1 MNHEY and CDR2 SVGEGT. This CDR3 has 14 residues. The CDR3 loop reads CASSYPGLANEQYF. The CDR3, as DNA: TGTGCCAGCAGTTACCCGGGACTAGCGAACGAGCAGTACTTC.

The J gene is TRBJ2-1, the V gene TRBV28, with D possibly being TRBD2 (7 bases). Germline CDR1 MDHEN, CDR2 SYDVKM. Trimming stripped 10 bases from V and 4 bases from J, with 20 bases between. The CDR3 is made up of 15 amino acids. CDR3 sequence: CATRTRGGEYNEQFF. As DNA, the CDR3 is TGTGCCACCCGGACTAGAGGGGGGGAATACAATGAGCAGTTCTTC.

This clonotype occurred many times. CDR3 bases: TGCGCCAGCACCTGGACAGGGACTATGAACACTGAAGCTTTCTTT. The encoded protein is CASTWTGTMNTEAFF. The gene calls are TRBV4-1 and TRBJ1-1; 8 positions agree with TRBD1. This CDR3 spans 15 amino acids. After removal of 7 bases from V and 0 bases from J, the junction contained 7 bases not matched to a gene. Germline values: CDR1 MGHRA, CDR2 YSYEKL.

Remarks on this clonotype: A much more abundant neighbour one base away suggests this may be a read error. The chain links TRBV9 to TRBJ1-2; possible D gene TRBD1, 5 bases. CDR1 is SGDLS, CDR2 YYNGEE, per germline. CDR3 length: 15 residues. V was cut by 4 bases and J by 0 bases, with 13 bases left in between. DNA of the CDR3: TGTGCCAGCAGCCCCCGACAGATCGCTAACTATGGCTACACCTTC. Encoded protein: CASSPRQIANYGYTF.

In regard to this clonotype: A much larger clone is a single base away; this may be a read error. The rearrangement joins TRBV7-8 to TRBJ1-5; D is ambiguous. Germline CDR1 reads SGHVS; CDR2 reads FQNEAQ. The CDR3 loop spans 14 amino acids. The V end lost 0 bases, the J end lost 5 bases, and 8 bases lay between the germline ends. CDR3 sequence reads: CASSLAGIDQPQHF. For the CDR3, the DNA is TGTGCCAGCAGCTTAGCAGGGATCGATCAGCCCCAGCATTTT.

Many counts were recorded for this clonotype. This chain links TRBV4-3 with TRBJ2-7; D possibly uses TRBD1 or TRBD2 (6 bases each). V shed 4 bases and J shed 2 bases, with 24 bases lying between them. CDR1 and CDR2 from the germline V gene are LGHNA and YSLEER. This CDR3 has 18 amino acids. The CDR3 protein is CASSPAGGPGSRAYEQYF. CDR3 DNA sequence: TGCGCCAGCAGCCCGGCCGGGGGCCCGGGCTCCCGTGCCTACGAGCAGTACTTC.

This clonotype appeared a single time. With a much larger clone just one base away, this may be a read error. The CDR3 bases are TGCAGCGTAGAGAGAACTCAGTTCTTC. Encoded protein: CSVERTQFF. The chain recombines TRBV29-1 with TRBJ2-1; D unresolved. This CDR3 has 9 amino acids. Per the germline V gene, CDR1 is SQVTM and CDR2 is ANQGSEA. The ends were cut back, 6 bases at V and 13 bases at J, with 10 bases in the middle.

At least ten counts were recorded for this clonotype. The chain carries TRBV27 and TRBJ2-2; TRBD2 aligns across 7 bases. Germline values: CDR1 MNHEY, CDR2 SMNVEV (reference sequence). Trimming at V came to 0 bases and at J to 3 bases, leaving 7 bases not matched to a gene. This CDR3 has 17 residues. The CDR3 region has the DNA TGTGCCAGCAGTTTATCGTGGGGGAGGGTGCACACCGGGGAGCTGTTTTTT. It is translated as CASSLSWGRVHTGELFF.